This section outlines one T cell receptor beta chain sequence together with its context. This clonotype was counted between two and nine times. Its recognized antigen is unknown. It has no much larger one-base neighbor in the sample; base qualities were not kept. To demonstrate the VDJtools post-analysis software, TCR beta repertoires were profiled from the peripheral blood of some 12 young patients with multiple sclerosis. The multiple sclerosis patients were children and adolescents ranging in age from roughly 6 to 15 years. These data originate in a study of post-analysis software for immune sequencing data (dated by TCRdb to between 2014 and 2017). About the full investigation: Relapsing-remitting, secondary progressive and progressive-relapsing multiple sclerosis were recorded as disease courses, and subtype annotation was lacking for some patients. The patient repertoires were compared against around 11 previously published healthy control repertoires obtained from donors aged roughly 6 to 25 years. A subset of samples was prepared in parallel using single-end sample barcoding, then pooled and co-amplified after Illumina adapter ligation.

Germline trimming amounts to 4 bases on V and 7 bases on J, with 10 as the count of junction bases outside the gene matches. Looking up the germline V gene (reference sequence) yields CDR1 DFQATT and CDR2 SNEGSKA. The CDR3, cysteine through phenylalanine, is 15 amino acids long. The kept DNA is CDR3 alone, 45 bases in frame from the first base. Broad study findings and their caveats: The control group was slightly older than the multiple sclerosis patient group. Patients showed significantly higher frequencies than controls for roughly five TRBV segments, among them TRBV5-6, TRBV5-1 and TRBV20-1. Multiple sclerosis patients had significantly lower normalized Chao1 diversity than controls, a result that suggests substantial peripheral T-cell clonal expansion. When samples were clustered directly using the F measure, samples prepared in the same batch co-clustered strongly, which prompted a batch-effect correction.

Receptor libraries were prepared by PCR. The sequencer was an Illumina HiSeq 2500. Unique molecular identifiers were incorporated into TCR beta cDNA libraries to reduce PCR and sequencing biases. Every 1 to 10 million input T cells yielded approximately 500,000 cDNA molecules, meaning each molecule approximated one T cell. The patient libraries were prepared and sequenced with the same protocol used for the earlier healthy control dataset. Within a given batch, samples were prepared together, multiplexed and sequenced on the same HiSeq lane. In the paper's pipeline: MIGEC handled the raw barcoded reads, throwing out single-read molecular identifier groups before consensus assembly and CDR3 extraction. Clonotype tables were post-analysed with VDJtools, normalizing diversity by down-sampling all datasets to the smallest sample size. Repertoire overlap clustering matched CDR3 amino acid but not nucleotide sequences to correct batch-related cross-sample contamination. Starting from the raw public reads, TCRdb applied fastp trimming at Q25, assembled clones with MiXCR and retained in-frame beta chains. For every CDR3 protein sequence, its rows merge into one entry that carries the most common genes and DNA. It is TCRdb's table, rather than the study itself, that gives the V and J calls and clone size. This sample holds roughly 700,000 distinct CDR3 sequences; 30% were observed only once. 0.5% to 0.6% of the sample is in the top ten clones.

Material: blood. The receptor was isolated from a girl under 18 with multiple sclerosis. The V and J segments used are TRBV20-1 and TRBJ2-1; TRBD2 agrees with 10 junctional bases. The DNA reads TGCAGTGCTACCCAACAAGGGACTAGCGAGAATGAGCAGTTCTTC. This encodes CSATQQGTSENEQFF.